The T cell receptor beta chain under discussion was sequenced for a study of T cells in Graves' hyperthyroidism and ophthalmopathy. This CDR3 contains 16 residues. Trimming cost V 0 bases and J 1 base, with 10 bases left between them. Germline V CDR1 and CDR2: LGHDT, YNNKEL (reference sequence). Patients were excluded because of uncontrolled infection, other autoimmune disease, pregnancy or lactation. Study-wide points: Clonotypes that were expanded in thyroid above 0.001 mostly appeared in blood too. From stable hyperthyroidism, ophthalmopathy was set apart by a 13 V-J model.

It was RNA transcripts that yielded the amplified TCR beta CDR3 regions. Carried out on the TCR CDR3, a first-round RT-PCR used the HTBI primer set. From the multiplex PCR reads, TCRdb called clonotypes with MiXCR, one entry per CDR3 protein. Of roughly 750,000 distinct CDR3 sequences in the sample, about 17% are singletons; the top ten hold about 8.4%. This clonotype has at least ten counts. Its antigen remains unknown. The source material was blood. This chain connects TRBV3-1 to TRBJ2-1; weak D call: TRBD1 (6 bases). The sequence was obtained from a man aged 18 to 29 with Graves' hyperthyroidism. The DNA for the CDR3 is TGTGCCAGCAGCCAAGATTCAGGGGAGTCCTACAATGAGCAGTTCTTC. This gives the protein CASSQDSGESYNEQFF.